The entry that follows covers one TCR beta chain sequence. The target antigen is unknown. The record originates from a study of cytomegalovirus exposure and HLA in healthy donors. Points from the study as a whole: Within a later analysis, the majority of CMV-associated TCR beta chains appeared HLA-restricted. A few chains tied to CMV proved CMV antigen-specific in vitro.

Primers: 60 Vbeta forward and 13 Jbeta reverse. Profiled with immunoSEQ multiplex PCR; TCRdb holds only in-frame clones, not every one. The sample has under 200,000 clones, over 65% seen once; the top ten hold over 2%. Germline loops: CDR1 LNHDA, CDR2 SQIVND (reference sequence). This CDR3 is built from 15 residues. J was trimmed by 5 bases and V by 3 bases; bases with no gene match: 6. The sequence was collected from a man aged 60-69 years in good health and CMV-seronegative. V and J are TRBV19 and TRBJ2-1; the match to TRBD1 covers 8 bases. Specimen: PBMCs. The CDR3 nucleotides read TGTGCCAGTAGTATCGGCCAGGGGGCGGACAATGAGCAGTTCTTC. Translated, it gives CASSIGQGADNEQFF. Combining the CDR3 with reference TRBV19 and TRBJ2-1 gives the whole variable domain DGGITQSPKYLFRKEGQNVTLSCEQNLNHDAMYWYRQDPGQGLRLIYYSQIVNDFQKGDIAEGYSVSREKKESFPLTVTSAQKNPTAFYLCASSIGQGADNEQFFGPGTRLTVL.